The 28 T cell receptor beta chains below were found in one sample sequenced in a study of T cells in Graves' hyperthyroidism and ophthalmopathy. Amplified TCR beta CDR3 regions derived from RNA transcripts. Researchers ran a first-round RT-PCR on the TCR CDR3 using the HTBI primer set. MiXCR, applied by TCRdb to the multiplex PCR reads, yields one record per CDR3 protein. The data show 400,000 to 500,000 distinct CDR3 sequences, roughly 13% seen once. Sequencing was done on a sample of blood. The receptor source for this set is a woman younger than 30 with Graves' hyperthyroidism.

This clonotype turned up a few times. The chain recombines TRBV29-1 with TRBJ2-7, with TRBD2 matching 8 bases. The CDR3 is made up of 14 amino acids. The germline gives CDR1 SQVTM, CDR2 ANQGSEA. V was clipped by 7 bases and J by 3 bases; unmatched bases: 11. The CDR3 loop is CSARSSGPFYEQYF. CDR3 coding DNA: TGCAGCGCGCGATCTAGCGGGCCCTTCTACGAGCAGTACTTC.

At least ten counts were recorded for this clonotype. The chain links TRBV28 to TRBJ2-6; TRBD1 aligns across 7 bases. The CDR3 totals 16 residues. Germline V lookup: CDR1 MDHEN, CDR2 SYDVKM. The ends lost 5 bases at V and 0 bases at J; junction bases unmatched: 4. In DNA form, the CDR3 reads TGTGCCAGCAGTGACAGGGAAAGCTCTGGGGCCAACGTCCTGACTTTC. Amino acids: CASSDRESSGANVLTF.

This clonotype has a count of ten or more. The chain recombines TRBV3-1 with TRBJ2-1, with no clear D. From germline, CDR1 is LGHDT and CDR2 YNNKEL (reference sequence). Trimming removed 1 base at V and 5 bases at J, with 6 bases between. CDR3 length: 13 residues. The CDR3 sequence: CASSQVEDNEQFF. CDR3 nucleotide sequence: TGTGCCAGCAGCCAAGTCGAGGACAATGAGCAGTTCTTC.

Ten or more counts support this clonotype. The J gene is TRBJ2-7, the V gene TRBV3-1, with D unresolved. This CDR3 is built from 15 residues. Germline CDR1 and CDR2: LGHDT and YNNKEL (reference sequence). Trimming took 0 bases from V and 1 from J, leaving 10 bases between them. CDR3 bases: TGTGCCAGCAGCCAAGATCTTCATAGTTCCTACGAGCAGTACTTC. Its translation: CASSQDLHSSYEQYF.

In this sample, this clonotype turned up a few times. V usage is TRBV28 and J usage is TRBJ1-4; no clear D. The V and J ends lost 2 bases and 8 bases respectively, with 6 bases between them. Germline CDR1 is MDHEN and CDR2 is SYDVKM. CDR3 length equals 12 residues. In nucleotides, the CDR3 is TGTGCCAGCAGTTTAATCCCCGAAAAACTGTTTTTT. Its translation: CASSLIPEKLFF. Drawing the rest from reference TRBV28 and TRBJ1-4, the complete variable domain is DVKVTQSSRYLVKRTGEKVFLECVQDMDHENMFWYRQDPGLGLRLIYFSYDVKMKEKGDIPEGYSVSREKKERFSLILESASTNQTSMYLCASSLIPEKLFFGSGTQLSVL.

This clonotype was picked up many times. The chain is built from TRBV10-1 and TRBJ2-7; unclear D gene. The CDR3 has 13 amino acids. V lost 3 bases, J lost 0 bases, and 6 bases lay in between. Germline V lookup: CDR1 WNHNN, CDR2 SYGVQD (reference sequence). The CDR3 nucleotides read TGCGCCAGCAGTGACAGGAACTCCTACGAGCAGTACTTC. Its protein product is CASSDRNSYEQYF.

A few counts support this clonotype. The rearrangement joins TRBV9 to TRBJ2-5; 8 nucleotides align to TRBD1. V lost 2 bases to trimming and J lost 5 bases; unmatched junction nucleotides: 11. CDR3 length: 16 residues. Germline assignment: CDR1 SGDLS and CDR2 YYNGEE. This CDR3 is CASSVGAGGFWETQYF. The CDR3 nucleotides are TGTGCCAGCAGCGTTGGGGCAGGGGGCTTTTGGGAGACCCAGTACTTC.

This clonotype was recorded at least ten times. This chain links TRBV2 with TRBJ1-2; 7 positions agree with TRBD1. The length of the CDR3 is 14 residues. Germline values: CDR1 SNHLY, CDR2 FYNNEI. The junction had 7 bases not matched to a gene; V was cut back by 6 bases and J by 3 bases. CDR3 in amino acids: CASRKTGLDYGYTF. The CDR3 DNA sequence: TGTGCCAGCAGGAAGACAGGGCTTGACTATGGCTACACCTTC.

In this sample, this clonotype turned up many times. J is TRBJ2-2 and V is TRBV6-2 or TRBV6-3; D is unclear. The germline CDR1 and CDR2 sequences are MNHEY and SVGEGT. The CDR3 totals 14 residues. Deletions cut 6 bases from V and 0 bases from J, with 8 bases between. CDR3 protein: CASSNGPNTGELFF. The CDR3 DNA reads as TGTGCCAGCAGCAACGGACCGAACACCGGGGAGCTGTTTTTT.

This clonotype turned up a few times. The rearrangement joins TRBV6-2 or TRBV6-3 to TRBJ2-5; weak D call: TRBD1 (6 bases). V lost 6 bases and J 5 bases, leaving 19 bases between the germline ends. Germline values: CDR1 MNHEY, CDR2 SVGEGT. The CDR3 extends over 15 amino acids. Written as DNA, the CDR3 is TGTGCCAGCAGATCACCTACCGGGACACAGGAGACCCAGTACTTC. This codes for CASRSPTGTQETQYF.

This clonotype was counted ten times or more. V and J are TRBV30 and TRBJ1-1; D is ambiguous. The V end was cut by 4 bases, the J end by 10 bases, with 16 bases between. Germline loops: CDR1 GTSNPN, CDR2 SVGIG (reference sequence). The CDR3 covers 12 residues. The CDR3 sequence: CAWTQSGFGAFF. In DNA form, the CDR3 reads TGTGCCTGGACCCAAAGCGGATTTGGAGCTTTCTTT.

This clonotype appeared many times. V is TRBV5-6 and J is TRBJ1-2; D gene ambiguous. The V gene's germline CDR1 is SGHDT and CDR2 YYEEEE. This CDR3 is 13 amino acids long. V was clipped by 1 base and J by 6 bases, with 10 bases between them. Here the CDR3 reads CASSLRNLDGYTF. CDR3 bases: TGTGCCAGCAGCTTGCGGAATCTGGATGGCTACACCTTC.

A note on this clonotype: At one end the junction does not follow the germline gene, possibly because of a read error. The rearrangement uses TRBV9 and TRBJ2-7; possibly TRBD2 for D (5 bases). Germline CDR1 and CDR2: SGDLS and YYNGEE. This CDR3 has 15 residues. CDR3 sequence (DNA): TGTGCCGGCAGCGTAGAGGCTAGCTGGGCCTACGAGCAGTACTTC. Translated, it gives CAGSVEASWAYEQYF.

This clonotype was picked up many times. The chain has TRBV6-1 and TRBJ1-4; 7 bases are shared with TRBD1. The CDR3 sequence is 13 residues long. The ends lost 6 bases at V and 6 bases at J; junction bases unmatched: 4. The germline V gene has CDR1 MNHNS and CDR2 SASEGT. The CDR3 loop reads CASRDRVYEKLFF. CDR3 sequence (DNA): TGTGCCAGCAGAGACAGGGTTTATGAAAAACTGTTTTTT.

This clonotype has a count of ten or more. The V gene is TRBV2, the J gene TRBJ1-1; no definite D call. Trimming removed 6 bases from V and 1 base from J, with 15 bases in between. The germline V gene has CDR1 SNHLY and CDR2 FYNNEI. The CDR3 is 15 residues long. CDR3 loop: CASRRAGVANTEAFF. The CDR3 region has the DNA TGTGCCAGCAGGAGGGCCGGGGTTGCGAACACTGAAGCTTTCTTT.

This clonotype occurred many times. The chain carries TRBV19 and TRBJ2-3, with 9 bases fitting TRBD2. Germline CDR1 reads LNHDA; CDR2 reads SQIVND (reference sequence). The CDR3 extends over 17 amino acids. Unmatched junction bases numbered 10, after V lost 4 bases and J lost 2 bases. The CDR3 region has the DNA TGTGCCAGTAGTACAACGGCGGGAGGGCGGGCCACAGATACGCAGTATTTT. Translated, it gives CASSTTAGGRATDTQYF.

The table lists this clonotype with many counts. The genes are TRBV28 and TRBJ1-4; no firm D call. V was trimmed by 3 bases and J by 5 bases, leaving 16 bases between them. CDR1 is MDHEN, CDR2 SYDVKM, per germline. The CDR3 has 16 amino acids. CDR3 residues: CASSFSNSGGNEKLFF. CDR3 nucleotide sequence: TGTGCCAGCAGTTTTAGCAACAGTGGCGGGAATGAAAAACTGTTTTTT.

This clonotype was picked up many times. The chain employs TRBV12-3 or TRBV12-4 and TRBJ1-1; no definite D call. Trimming stripped 7 bases from V and 7 bases from J, with 7 bases between. The CDR3 is 10 amino acids. This CDR3 reads CASMVREAFF. CDR3 bases: TGTGCCAGCATGGTGCGTGAAGCTTTCTTT.

This clonotype was seen more than once but under ten times. The J gene is TRBJ1-2, the V gene TRBV6-1, with unresolved D. Germline CDR1 is MNHNS and CDR2 is SASEGT. The ends were cut back, 2 bases at V and 3 bases at J, with 16 bases in the middle. The CDR3 has 16 amino acids. The CDR3 protein is CASSENSRVVDYGYTF. CDR3 DNA sequence: TGTGCCAGCAGTGAAAATAGTAGAGTTGTGGACTATGGCTACACCTTC.

The V gene is TRBV4-1, the J gene TRBJ2-1, with unresolved D. Germline V lookup: CDR1 MGHRA, CDR2 YSYEKL. The CDR3 is 13 residues long. The V gene lost 0 bases and the J gene lost 8 bases, with 8 bases spanning the gap. CDR3 loop: CASSQDRTDEQFF. The CDR3 nucleotides are TGCGCCAGCAGCCAAGATAGGACGGATGAGCAGTTCTTC.

This clonotype was recorded a few times. The chain employs TRBV5-1 and TRBJ2-5; 9 bases fit TRBD2. Germline V gene data show CDR1 as SGHRS and CDR2 as YFSETQ. This CDR3 is 16 amino acids long. J lost 1 base, V lost 2 bases, and 6 bases had no gene match. The CDR3 region is CASSFTGTSIQETQYF. CDR3 in DNA: TGCGCCAGCAGCTTCACCGGGACTAGCATCCAAGAGACCCAGTACTTC.

In its sample, this clonotype was seen many times. V is TRBV20-1 and J is TRBJ2-5; possible D gene TRBD2, 6 bases. Germline V gives CDR1 DFQATT, CDR2 SNEGSKA (reference sequence). This CDR3 has 13 residues. Trimming removed 6 bases at V and 2 bases at J, with 13 bases between. The CDR3 DNA is TGCAGTGCCAAGGGGACTCAACAAGAGACCCAGTACTTC. Protein: CSAKGTQQETQYF.

This chain connects TRBV24-1 to TRBJ2-2; no clear D. Per germline, CDR1 KGHDR and CDR2 SFDVKD. The V end was cut by 3 bases, the J end by 5 bases, with 12 bases between. The CDR3 runs to 15 residues. This CDR3 is CATSDGLEETGELFF. The CDR3 DNA reads TGTGCCACCAGTGATGGGCTAGAGGAGACCGGGGAGCTGTTTTTT.

This clonotype was picked up many times. The gene calls are TRBV11-2 and TRBJ2-1; maybe TRBD1 (5 bases). Germline V gene data show CDR1 as SGHAT and CDR2 as FQNNGV. V dropped 6 bases and J dropped 8 bases, with 14 bases sitting between them. This CDR3 spans 13 amino acids. The CDR3 spells CASRKYPGYEQFF. The DNA for the CDR3 is TGTGCCAGCAGAAAATACCCAGGGTATGAGCAGTTCTTC.

In this sample, this clonotype turned up many times. The chain recombines TRBV6-1 with TRBJ2-7; 9 positions agree with TRBD2. The J segment lost 1 base and the V segment lost 10 bases, leaving 11 bases of the junction unmatched. The length of the CDR3 is 15 residues. Germline V gene data show CDR1 as MNHNS and CDR2 as SASEGT. As DNA, the CDR3 is TGTGCCACCAACCCGGAGCTAGCGGGATCCTACGAGCAGTACTTC. Amino acid sequence: CATNPELAGSYEQYF.

Ten or more counts support this clonotype. V gene TRBV12-3 or TRBV12-4 combines with J gene TRBJ1-1; D possibly corresponds to TRBD1 (6 bases). This CDR3 has 11 residues. V was trimmed by 7 bases and J by 3 bases, leaving 6 bases between them. This CDR3 reads CASTGDTEAFF. DNA of the CDR3: TGTGCCAGCACAGGGGACACTGAAGCTTTCTTT.

This clonotype was found many times. In DNA form, the CDR3 reads TGTGCCAGCAGCGACAAACAGGGGGCGTACGATGAGCAGTTCTTC. Amino acids: CASSDKQGAYDEQFF. The chain recombines TRBV7-3 with TRBJ2-1; 9 bases match TRBD1. J gave up 8 bases and V 5 bases, and 10 bases lay outside the gene matches. This CDR3 contains 15 residues. Germline V gene lookup returns CDR1 SGHTA and CDR2 FQGTGA.

This sequence joins TRBV9 and TRBJ2-7; D is ambiguous. The CDR3 has 13 amino acids. Looked up from germline, CDR1 is SGDLS and CDR2 is YYNGEE. The V and J ends lost 0 bases and 1 base respectively, with 5 bases between them. The CDR3 nucleotides read TGTGCCAGCAGCGTAGGGGATTCCTACGAGCAGTACTTC. It specifies CASSVGDSYEQYF.